The 20 T cell receptor beta chains presented below share a single source sample, sequenced in a study of identical twins. A single record per CDR3 protein comes from TCRdb applying MiXCR to the 5' RACE reads. The data hold fewer than 350,000 distinct CDR3 sequences, with under 9% observed a single time. Another study also made use of these data, one on yellow fever vaccine responses in identical twins.

The sequenced sample was memory (CD45RO+) T cells sorted from blood. These receptors were obtained from a woman under 30 in good health.

This clonotype has a count of ten or more. The rearrangement links TRBV25-1 to TRBJ2-1, with 8 positions matching TRBD2. V dropped 2 bases and J dropped 2; count of bases not matched to a gene: 8. Germline CDR1 and CDR2: MGHDK and SYGVNS. This CDR3 spans 17 amino acids. CDR3 region: CASSEKLSGDTYNEQFF. Written as DNA, the CDR3 is TGTGCCAGCAGTGAAAAGCTTAGCGGGGACACCTACAATGAGCAGTTCTTC.

This clonotype has just a few counts. The chain recombines TRBV5-1 with TRBJ2-5; 9 bases map to TRBD1. This CDR3 contains 16 residues. J gave up 2 bases and V 1 base, and 6 bases lay outside the gene matches. CDR1 is SGHRS and CDR2 is YFSETQ in the germline V gene. The CDR3 here is CASSLYRGRIQETQYF. CDR3 coding DNA: TGCGCCAGCAGCTTGTACAGGGGGCGGATTCAAGAGACCCAGTACTTC.

The table lists this clonotype with many counts. This rearrangement joins TRBV25-1 to TRBJ2-7, with 8 bases identical to TRBD2. Germline CDR1 and CDR2: MGHDK and SYGVNS. V shed 4 bases and J 2 bases; nucleotides not matched to a gene: 4. This CDR3 is built from 14 residues. The CDR3 here is CASSAGGPPYEQYV. The CDR3 DNA sequence: TGTGCCAGCAGTGCGGGGGGGCCTCCCTACGAGCAGTACGTC.

The gene calls are TRBV7-8 and TRBJ2-3; D remains ambiguous. Germline CDR1 reads SGHVS; CDR2 reads FQNEAQ. Trimming stripped 1 base from V and 4 bases from J, with 12 bases between. The length of the CDR3 is 15 residues. This CDR3 is CASSLGPDSADTQYF. The DNA for the CDR3 is TGTGCCAGCAGCTTAGGACCTGATTCGGCAGATACGCAGTATTTT.

The sample holds many counts of this clonotype. This chain connects TRBV5-1 to TRBJ1-2, with 8 nucleotides matching TRBD1. Germline values: CDR1 SGHRS, CDR2 YFSETQ. V lost 4 bases, J lost 8 bases, and 13 bases stayed unmatched. The CDR3 consists of 15 residues. The CDR3 bases are TGCGCCAGCAGCGGAACCGGACAGGGAACGGGCGGCTACACCTTC. Residues: CASSGTGQGTGGYTF.

In its sample, this clonotype was seen many times. J is TRBJ2-5 and V is TRBV7-8; 13 bases are shared with TRBD2. The CDR3 is made up of 20 amino acids. Germline V CDR1 and CDR2: SGHVS, FQNEAQ. V lost 5 bases to trimming and J lost 4 bases; unmatched junction nucleotides: 19. CDR3 sequence: CASSLGTSGEIGLGLETQYF. The CDR3 DNA reads as TGTGCCAGCAGCCTCGGGACTAGCGGGGAGATAGGACTAGGGTTAGAGACCCAGTACTTC.

This clonotype was detected only a few times. V gene TRBV20-1 combines with J gene TRBJ2-7; the match to TRBD2 covers 9 bases. Germline CDR1 DFQATT, CDR2 SNEGSKA (reference sequence). This CDR3 is built from 15 residues. The junction had 10 bases not matched to a gene; V was cut back by 1 base and J by 6 bases. The CDR3 loop reads CSARALGAGGFEQYF. CDR3 coding DNA: TGCAGTGCTAGAGCGTTAGGAGCGGGAGGATTCGAGCAGTACTTC.

In its sample, this clonotype was seen many times. V is TRBV20-1 and J is TRBJ2-7; 7 positions agree with TRBD2. V lost 1 base and J lost 3; bases outside the gene matches: 6. The germline V gene encodes CDR1 DFQATT and CDR2 SNEGSKA (reference sequence). The CDR3 totals 14 residues. This CDR3 is CSARVGRALYEQYF. The CDR3 region has the DNA TGCAGTGCTAGAGTTGGGAGGGCCCTCTACGAGCAGTACTTC.

The V and J genes are TRBV7-8 and TRBJ2-7; D unresolved. The CDR3 covers 13 residues. In germline, CDR1 is SGHVS, CDR2 FQNEAQ. Trimming cost V 4 bases and J 2 bases, with 9 bases left between them. For the CDR3, the DNA is TGTGCCAGCAGCTCCCCAGATACCTACGAGCAGTACGTC. Residues: CASSSPDTYEQYV.

The chain uses TRBV12-3 or TRBV12-4 and TRBJ2-2, with D hard to call. Between the trimmed V and J ends, which lost 3 bases and 7 bases, there was a span of 18 bases. This CDR3 spans 16 amino acids. In DNA, the CDR3 is TGTGCCAGCAGTTTGGGCCTAACAAGGTTCATCGGGGAGCTGTTTTTT. The encoded protein is CASSLGLTRFIGELFF.

In its sample, this clonotype was seen a few times. The V gene is TRBV13, the J gene TRBJ1-4; TRBD1 agrees at 8 bases. Losses at the gene ends were 5 bases for V and 5 bases for J; bases not matched to a gene: 7. The CDR3 length is 15 residues. Germline lookup yields CDR1 PRHDT and CDR2 FYEKMQ (reference sequence). The CDR3 region is CASSLRGRGNEKLFF. The CDR3, as DNA: TGTGCCAGCAGCCTCAGGGGGCGAGGGAATGAAAAACTGTTTTTT.

This clonotype was recorded many times. The chain joins TRBV5-1 to TRBJ1-2; TRBD1 agrees at 8 bases. With 1 base clipped from V and 4 bases from J, the junction kept 3 bases outside the gene matches. CDR1 SGHRS and CDR2 YFSETQ come from the germline V gene. CDR3 length: 14 amino acids. The CDR3 sequence: CASSLRQGLYGYTF. Written as DNA, the CDR3 is TGCGCCAGCAGCTTGAGACAGGGGCTCTATGGCTACACCTTC.

This clonotype came up a few times. The J gene is TRBJ1-1, the V gene TRBV12-3 or TRBV12-4; D call uncertain. This CDR3 contains 13 residues. Trimming took 6 bases from V and 4 from J, leaving 12 bases between them. The CDR3 bases are TGTGCCAGCAGCACACCCCAGACCACTGAAGCTTTCTTT. Translated, it gives CASSTPQTTEAFF.

This clonotype showed up many times. V is TRBV7-9 and J is TRBJ1-5; 8 bases map to TRBD1. V trimming: 4 bases; J trimming: 6 bases; junction bases outside the gene matches: 8. Looked up from germline, CDR1 is SEHNR and CDR2 is FQNEAQ (reference sequence). The CDR3 runs to 15 residues. This CDR3 reads CASSSQGAVSQPQHF. The CDR3, as DNA: TGTGCCAGCAGCTCGCAGGGGGCTGTTAGTCAGCCCCAGCATTTT.

The V gene is TRBV24-1, the J gene TRBJ2-1, with D possibly TRBD1 on 6 matching bases. Germline V lookup: CDR1 KGHDR, CDR2 SFDVKD. V was trimmed by 4 bases and J by 10 bases, leaving 10 bases between them. The CDR3 sequence is 12 residues long. CDR3 region: CATSDSGVEQFF. CDR3 sequence (DNA): TGTGCCACCAGTGACTCAGGGGTCGAGCAGTTCTTC.

This clonotype appeared a few times. This sequence joins TRBV3-1 and TRBJ2-1, with a tentative D call TRBD2 (5 bases). CDR1 and CDR2 (germline): LGHDT, YNNKEL (reference sequence). The CDR3 loop spans 18 amino acids. Trimming shortened V by 4 bases and J by 1 base, and 20 bases separated the two germline ends. CDR3 coding DNA: TGTGCCAGCAGCCGAAAGGGTGGAGGAGCCCATTCCTACAATGAGCAGTTCTTC. It translates to CASSRKGGGAHSYNEQFF.

This clonotype was seen repeatedly, ten times or more. The chain recombines TRBV20-1 with TRBJ2-1, with TRBD2 matching 11 bases. Germline CDR1 and CDR2: DFQATT and SNEGSKA (reference sequence). With V trimmed by 0 bases and J by 4 bases, 5 bases remained unmatched. CDR3 size: 16 residues. CDR3 loop: CSARDSRTSGYNEQFF. Written as DNA, the CDR3 is TGCAGTGCTAGAGATAGTAGGACTAGCGGGTACAATGAGCAGTTCTTC.

This clonotype was counted many times. This sequence joins TRBV2 and TRBJ2-7, with 7 bases lining up with TRBD1. The CDR3 is 16 amino acids. Trimming cost V 5 bases and J 2 bases; bases outside gene matches: 12. The germline V gene has CDR1 SNHLY and CDR2 FYNNEI. DNA for the CDR3: TGTGCCAGCAGTATTCCAGGGGGACAGAGAACCTACGAGCAGTACTTC. Its translation: CASSIPGGQRTYEQYF.

The chain couples TRBV2 to TRBJ2-5; D not resolved. Germline V lookup: CDR1 SNHLY, CDR2 FYNNEI. V lost 5 bases to trimming and J lost 5 bases, with 27 bases between them. The CDR3 contains 18 residues. CDR3: CASSFKWVLRDGSETQYF. The CDR3, as DNA: TGTGCCAGCAGTTTCAAGTGGGTCTTACGAGACGGTTCGGAGACCCAGTACTTC.

The rearrangement uses TRBV9 and TRBJ2-1, with 7 bases lining up with TRBD2. CDR3 size: 15 residues. Trimming at V came to 3 bases and at J to 0 bases, leaving 3 bases not matched to a gene. The germline gives CDR1 SGDLS, CDR2 YYNGEE. Here the CDR3 reads CASSARGSSYNEQFF. CDR3 in DNA: TGTGCCAGCAGCGCGCGGGGGAGCTCCTACAATGAGCAGTTCTTC.